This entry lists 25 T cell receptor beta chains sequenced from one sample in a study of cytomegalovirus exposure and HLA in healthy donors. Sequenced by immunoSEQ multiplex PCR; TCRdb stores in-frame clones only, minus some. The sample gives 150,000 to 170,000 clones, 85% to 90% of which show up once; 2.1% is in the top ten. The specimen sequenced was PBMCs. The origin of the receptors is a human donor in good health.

CDR3 sequence: CASQKPKGGGTGVQKLFF. In nucleotides, the CDR3 is TGTGCCAGCCAAAAACCTAAAGGAGGGGGGACAGGAGTCCAAAAACTGTTTTTT. The gene calls are TRBV28 and TRBJ1-4; 8 nucleotides line up with TRBD1. With 8 bases clipped from V and 9 bases from J, the junction kept 23 bases outside the gene matches. The CDR3 length is 18 residues. The germline gives CDR1 MDHEN, CDR2 SYDVKM.

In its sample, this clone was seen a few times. This CDR3 is CASSIVPRYEQYF. CDR3 bases: TGTGCCAGTAGTATAGTCCCCCGCTACGAGCAGTACTTC. The gene calls are TRBV19 and TRBJ2-7; D gene uncertain. Trimming took 1 base from V and 3 from J, leaving 7 bases between them. The CDR3 loop spans 13 amino acids. Germline assignment: CDR1 LNHDA and CDR2 SQIVND (reference sequence).

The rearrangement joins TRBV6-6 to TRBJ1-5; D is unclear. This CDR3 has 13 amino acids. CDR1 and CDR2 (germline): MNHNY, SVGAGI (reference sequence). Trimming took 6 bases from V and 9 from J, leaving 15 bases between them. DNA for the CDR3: TGTGCCAGCAGATCGGACGGAGGAGGGCCCCAGCATTTT. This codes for CASRSDGGGPQHF.

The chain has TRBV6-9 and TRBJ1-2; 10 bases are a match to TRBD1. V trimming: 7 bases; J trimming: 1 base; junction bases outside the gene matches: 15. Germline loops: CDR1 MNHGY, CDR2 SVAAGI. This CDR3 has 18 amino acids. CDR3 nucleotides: TGTGCCAGCACGAGGTTCCCGGGACAGGGGCAAGATAACTATGGCTACACCTTC. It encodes CASTRFPGQGQDNYGYTF.

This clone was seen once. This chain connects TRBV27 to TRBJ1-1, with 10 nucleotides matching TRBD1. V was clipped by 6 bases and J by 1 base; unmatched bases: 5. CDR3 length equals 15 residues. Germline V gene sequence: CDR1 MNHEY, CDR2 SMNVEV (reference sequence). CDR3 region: CASRTDRGENTEAFF. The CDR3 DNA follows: TGTGCCAGCAGGACGGACAGGGGGGAGAACACTGAAGCTTTCTTT.

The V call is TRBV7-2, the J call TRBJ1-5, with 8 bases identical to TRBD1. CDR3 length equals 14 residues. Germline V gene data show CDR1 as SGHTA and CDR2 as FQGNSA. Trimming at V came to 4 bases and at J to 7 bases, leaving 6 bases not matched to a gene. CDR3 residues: CASSSGQAYQPQHF. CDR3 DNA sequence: TGTGCCAGCAGCTCGGGACAGGCTTACCAGCCCCAGCATTTT.

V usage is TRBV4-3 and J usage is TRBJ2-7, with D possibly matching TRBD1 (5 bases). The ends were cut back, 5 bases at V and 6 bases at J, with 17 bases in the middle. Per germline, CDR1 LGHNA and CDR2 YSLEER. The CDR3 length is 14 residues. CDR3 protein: CASSGEPGKGEQYF. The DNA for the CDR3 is TGCGCCAGCAGCGGCGAGCCAGGGAAAGGCGAGCAGTACTTC.

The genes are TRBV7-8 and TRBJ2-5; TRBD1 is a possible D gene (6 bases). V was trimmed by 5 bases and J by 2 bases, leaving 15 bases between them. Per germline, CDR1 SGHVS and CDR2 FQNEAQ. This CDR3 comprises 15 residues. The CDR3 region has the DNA TGTGCCAGCAGCCTCAGGGGCAGCCTACAAGAGACCCAGTACTTC. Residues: CASSLRGSLQETQYF.

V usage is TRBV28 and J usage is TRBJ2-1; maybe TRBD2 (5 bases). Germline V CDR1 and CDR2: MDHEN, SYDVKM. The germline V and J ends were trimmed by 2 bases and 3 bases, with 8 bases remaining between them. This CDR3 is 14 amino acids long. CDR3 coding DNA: TGTGCCAGCAGTTTAGGACTCCACTACAATGAGCAGTTCTTC. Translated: CASSLGLHYNEQFF. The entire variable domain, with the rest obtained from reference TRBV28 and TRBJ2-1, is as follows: DVKVTQSSRYLVKRTGEKVFLECVQDMDHENMFWYRQDPGLGLRLIYFSYDVKMKEKGDIPEGYSVSREKKERFSLILESASTNQTSMYLCASSLGLHYNEQFFGPGTRLTVL.

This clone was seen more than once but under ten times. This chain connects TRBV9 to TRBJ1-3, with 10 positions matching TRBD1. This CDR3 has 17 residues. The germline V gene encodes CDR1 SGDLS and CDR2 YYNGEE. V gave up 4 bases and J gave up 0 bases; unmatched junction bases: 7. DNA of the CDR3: TGTGCCAGCAGCCCACGCGGGACAGGGGACTCTGGAAACACCATATATTTT. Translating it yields CASSPRGTGDSGNTIYF.

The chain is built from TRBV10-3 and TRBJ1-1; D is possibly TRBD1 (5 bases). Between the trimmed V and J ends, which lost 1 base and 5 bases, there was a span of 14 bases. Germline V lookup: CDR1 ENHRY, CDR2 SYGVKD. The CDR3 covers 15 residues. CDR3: CAISEFSGGSTEAFF. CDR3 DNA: TGTGCCATCAGTGAGTTCTCGGGGGGTAGTACTGAAGCTTTCTTT.

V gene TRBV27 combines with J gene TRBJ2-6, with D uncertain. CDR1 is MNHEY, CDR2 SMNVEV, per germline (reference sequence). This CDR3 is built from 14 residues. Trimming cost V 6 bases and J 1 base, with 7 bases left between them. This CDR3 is CASRRLSGANVLTF. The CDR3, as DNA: TGTGCCAGCAGGAGACTTTCTGGGGCCAACGTCCTGACTTTC.

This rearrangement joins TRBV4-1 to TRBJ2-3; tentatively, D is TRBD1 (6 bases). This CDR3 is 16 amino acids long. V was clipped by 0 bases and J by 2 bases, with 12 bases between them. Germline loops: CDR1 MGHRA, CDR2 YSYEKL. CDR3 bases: TGCGCCAGCAGCCAAGAGGGGGCCCAATTCACAGATACGCAGTATTTT. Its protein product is CASSQEGAQFTDTQYF.

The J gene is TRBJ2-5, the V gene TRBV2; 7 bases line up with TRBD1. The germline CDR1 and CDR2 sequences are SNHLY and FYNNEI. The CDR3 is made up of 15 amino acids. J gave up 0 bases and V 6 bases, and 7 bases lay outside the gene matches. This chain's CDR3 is CASSVGQNDQETQYF. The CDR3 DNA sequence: TGTGCCAGCAGCGTGGGACAGAATGACCAAGAGACCCAGTACTTC.

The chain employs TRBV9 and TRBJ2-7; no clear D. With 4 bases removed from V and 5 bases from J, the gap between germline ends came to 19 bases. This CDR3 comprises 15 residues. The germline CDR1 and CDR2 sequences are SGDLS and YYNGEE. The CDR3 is CASSPALNPRDEQYF. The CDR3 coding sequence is TGTGCCAGCAGCCCGGCCCTGAACCCTCGGGACGAGCAGTACTTC.

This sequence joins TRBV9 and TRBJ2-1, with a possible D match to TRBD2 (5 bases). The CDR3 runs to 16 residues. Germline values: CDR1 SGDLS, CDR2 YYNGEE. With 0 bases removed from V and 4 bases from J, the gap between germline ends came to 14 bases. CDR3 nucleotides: TGTGCCAGCAGCGTAGGGATCGGGGAGCCATACAATGAGCAGTTCTTC. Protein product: CASSVGIGEPYNEQFF.

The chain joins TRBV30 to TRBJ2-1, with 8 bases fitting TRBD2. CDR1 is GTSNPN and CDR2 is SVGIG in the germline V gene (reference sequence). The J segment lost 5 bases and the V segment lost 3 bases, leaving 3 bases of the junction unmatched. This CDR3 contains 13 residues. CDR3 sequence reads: CAWRLAVHNEQFF. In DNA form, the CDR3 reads TGTGCCTGGAGACTAGCGGTCCACAATGAGCAGTTCTTC. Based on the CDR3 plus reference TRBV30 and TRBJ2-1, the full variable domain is SQTIHQWPATLVQPVGSPLSLECTVEGTSNPNLYWYRQAAGRGLQLLFYSVGIGQISSEVPQNLSASRPQDRQFILSSKKLLLSDSGFYLCAWRLAVHNEQFFGPGTRLTVL.

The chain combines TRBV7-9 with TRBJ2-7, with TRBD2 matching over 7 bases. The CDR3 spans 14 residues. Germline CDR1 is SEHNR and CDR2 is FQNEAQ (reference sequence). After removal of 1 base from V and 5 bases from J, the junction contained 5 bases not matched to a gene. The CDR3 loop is CASSLEGLNNEQYF. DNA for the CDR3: TGTGCCAGCAGCTTAGAGGGACTAAACAACGAGCAGTACTTC.

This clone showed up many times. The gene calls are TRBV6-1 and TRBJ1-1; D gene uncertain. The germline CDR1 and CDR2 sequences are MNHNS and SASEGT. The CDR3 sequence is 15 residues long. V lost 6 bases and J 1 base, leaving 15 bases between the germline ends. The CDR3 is CASSRGLDGNTEAFF. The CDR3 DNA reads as TGTGCCAGCAGCCGCGGGTTAGATGGGAACACTGAAGCTTTCTTT.

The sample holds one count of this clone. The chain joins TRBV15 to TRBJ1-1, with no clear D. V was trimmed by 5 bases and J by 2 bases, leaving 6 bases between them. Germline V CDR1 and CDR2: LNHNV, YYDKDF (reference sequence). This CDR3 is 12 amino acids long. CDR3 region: CATSLSNTEAFF. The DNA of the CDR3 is TGTGCCACCAGCCTCTCTAACACTGAAGCTTTCTTT.

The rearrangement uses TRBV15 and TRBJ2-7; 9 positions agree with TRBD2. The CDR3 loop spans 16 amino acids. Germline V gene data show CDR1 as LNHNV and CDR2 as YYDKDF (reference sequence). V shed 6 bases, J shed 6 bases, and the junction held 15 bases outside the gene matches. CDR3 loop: CATRSSGGEGSAEQYF. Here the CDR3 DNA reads TGTGCCACCAGGAGTAGCGGGGGAGAAGGGTCGGCCGAGCAGTACTTC.

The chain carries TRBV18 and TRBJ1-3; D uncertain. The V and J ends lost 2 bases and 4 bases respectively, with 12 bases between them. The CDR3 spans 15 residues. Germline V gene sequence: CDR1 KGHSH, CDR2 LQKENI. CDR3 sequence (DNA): TGTGCCAGCTCACCAACGAGGGCGAAAGGAAACACCATATATTTT. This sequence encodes CASSPTRAKGNTIYF.

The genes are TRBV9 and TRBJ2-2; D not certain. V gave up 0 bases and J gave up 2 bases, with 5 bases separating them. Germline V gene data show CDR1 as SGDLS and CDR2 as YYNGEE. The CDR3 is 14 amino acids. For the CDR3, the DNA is TGTGCCAGCAGCGTAGGGCCTAACACCGGGGAGCTGTTTTTT. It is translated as CASSVGPNTGELFF.

Written as DNA, the CDR3 is TGTGCCAGCAGCCCCCCTGGACTTATCGGCTACACCTTC. Its protein is CASSPPGLIGYTF. The rearrangement links TRBV7-9 to TRBJ1-2; no clear D. The V end lost 5 bases, the J end lost 8 bases, and 15 bases lay between the germline ends. Germline CDR1 and CDR2: SEHNR and FQNEAQ (reference sequence). There are 13 residues in the CDR3.

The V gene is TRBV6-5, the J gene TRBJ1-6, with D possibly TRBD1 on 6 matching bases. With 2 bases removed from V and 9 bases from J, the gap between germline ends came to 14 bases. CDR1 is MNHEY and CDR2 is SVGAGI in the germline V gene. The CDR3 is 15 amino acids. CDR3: CASSYRQAEASPLHF. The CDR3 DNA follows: TGTGCCAGCAGTTACCGACAGGCCGAAGCTTCACCCCTCCACTTT.